A selection of T cell receptor beta chains follows, all from one sample in a study of Ad26.COV2.S vaccination and SARS-CoV-2 variants. Only in-frame clones appear in the TCRdb table, and some are missing; sequencing was by immunoSEQ multiplex PCR. Among about 480,000 clones listed, roughly 85% were seen once. Specimen: peripheral blood, collected in a trial of Ad26.COV2.S vaccine versus placebo. These receptors came from a person between 18 and 65 years old who received the Ad26.COV2.S COVID-19 vaccine or a placebo. Both conserved end residues are part of each CDR3. D genes are given only for firm matches. Clone size is stated in some rows and not others, as once, few, many or a class when expanded.

>TRBJ1-6|-|TRBV9|-
CASSVAGKANSPLHF
TGTGCCAGCAGCGTAGCAGGGAAGGCCAATTCACCCCTCCACTTT
>TRBJ2-7|few|TRBV4-2|-
CASSQDRAIYEQYF
TGTGCCAGCAGCCAAGATAGGGCTATCTACGAGCAGTACTTC
>TRBJ2-1|once|TRBV29-1|TRBD2
CSVGGGSGRASEQFF
TGCAGCGTGGGGGGTGGTAGCGGGAGGGCCAGTGAGCAGTTCTTC
>TRBJ2-2|-|TRBV2|-
CASSEARARAGELFF
TGTGCCAGCAGTGAAGCAAGGGCGAGAGCCGGGGAGCTGTTTTTT
>TRBJ2-6|-|TRBV15|TRBD2
CATGGRGMSSGANVLTF
TGTGCCACCGGGGGGAGGGGTATGAGCTCTGGGGCCAACGTCCTGACTTTC
>TRBJ1-2|-|TRBV12-3/TRBV12-4|TRBD1
CASSLQGAYGYTF
TGTGCCAGCAGTTTGCAGGGGGCCTATGGCTACACCTTC
>TRBJ1-5|few|TRBV6-2/TRBV6-3|-
CASSYWQFQPQHF
TGTGCCAGCAGTTACTGGCAGTTCCAGCCCCAGCATTTT
>TRBJ1-2|-|TRBV6-1|-
CASSEAQSPGGYTF
TGTGCCAGCAGTGAAGCTCAGTCCCCGGGGGGCTACACCTTC
>TRBJ2-3|-|TRBV19|-
CASGFGTQYF
TGTGCCAGCGGGTTCGGTACGCAGTATTTT
>TRBJ1-1|-|TRBV7-2|-
CASSSTLNTEAFF
TGTGCCAGCAGCTCTACCTTGAACACTGAAGCTTTCTTT
>TRBJ2-7|-|TRBV30|TRBD1
CAWRRGQSAYEQYF
TGTGCCTGGAGAAGGGGACAGAGCGCCTACGAGCAGTACTTC
>TRBJ2-7|-|TRBV4-2|-
CASSQGLEGIRGENYEQYF
TGTGCCAGCAGCCAAGGGTTAGAGGGCATAAGGGGTGAAAACTACGAGCAGTACTTC
>TRBJ2-2|-|TRBV3-1/TRBV3-2|TRBD2
CASSQASGRAGSGELFF
TGTGCCAGCAGCCAAGCTAGCGGGAGGGCCGGGTCCGGGGAGCTGTTTTTT
>TRBJ1-5|-|TRBV30|-
CAWSTGWTQHF
TGTGCCTGGAGTACGGGTTGGACCCAGCATTTT
>TRBJ1-2|-|TRBV28|-
CASSFPALYGYTF
TGTGCCAGCAGTTTTCCGGCCCTCTATGGCTACACCTTC
>TRBJ1-5|-|TRBV28|TRBD1
CASSPLTGGDQPQHF
TGTGCCAGCAGTCCCCTCACAGGGGGTGATCAGCCCCAGCATTTT
>TRBJ2-7|-|TRBV12-3/TRBV12-4|-
CASSLNKFYEQYF
TGTGCCAGCAGTTTAAACAAGTTCTACGAGCAGTACTTC
>TRBJ2-5|-|TRBV30|TRBD2
CAWSGTSGEETQYF
TGTGCCTGGAGCGGGACTAGCGGGGAAGAGACCCAGTACTTC
>TRBJ1-5|-|TRBV5-1|-
CASRPGDSNQPQHF
TGCGCCAGCAGGCCAGGGGATAGCAATCAGCCCCAGCATTTT
>TRBJ2-3|-|TRBV5-1|-
CASSRDRTDTQYF
TGCGCCAGCAGCCGGGACCGCACAGATACGCAGTATTTT
>TRBJ2-1|-|TRBV6-5|-
CASSARPQLGEQFF
TGTGCCAGCAGCGCTCGCCCCCAGCTCGGGGAGCAGTTCTTC
>TRBJ2-7|-|TRBV9|TRBD2
CASSGLAGGPSEQYF
TGTGCCAGCAGCGGTCTAGCGGGAGGGCCGTCCGAGCAGTACTTC
>TRBJ2-1|-|TRBV7-9|-
CASSLVGGSSTGEQFF
TGTGCCAGCAGCTTAGTTGGCGGCAGCTCTACAGGTGAGCAGTTCTTC
>TRBJ2-5|-|TRBV7-2|TRBD1
CASSSRQGPETQYF
TGTGCCAGCAGCTCTCGACAGGGTCCGGAGACCCAGTACTTC
>TRBJ2-3|-|TRBV15|TRBD2
CATSVAGVTDTQYF
TGTGCCACCAGCGTTGCGGGAGTCACAGATACGCAGTATTTT
>TRBJ2-5|-|TRBV5-4|TRBD2
CAFHLPTSGRETQYF
TGTGCCTTCCACCTACCGACTAGCGGGAGGGAGACCCAGTACTTC
>TRBJ1-1|-|TRBV28|-
CASSSIRDTGSTEAFF
TGTGCCAGCAGTTCGATTAGAGATACAGGGAGCACTGAAGCTTTCTTT
>TRBJ2-7|-|TRBV29-1|TRBD1
CSADGGTGGREQYF
TGCAGCGCCGATGGCGGAACAGGGGGCCGGGAGCAGTACTTC
>TRBJ2-5|once|TRBV28|TRBD2
CASSFADGRARRAQYF
TGTGCCAGCAGTTTTGCCGACGGGAGGGCCCGGAGGGCCCAGTACTTC
>TRBJ2-7|-|TRBV15|TRBD2
CATSRGEGQPYEQYF
TGTGCCACCAGCAGGGGGGAGGGCCAGCCCTACGAGCAGTACTTC
>TRBJ1-1|few|TRBV14|-
CASSQVSGRGTGEAFF
TGTGCCAGCAGCCAAGTTTCCGGAAGGGGAACCGGTGAAGCTTTCTTT
>TRBJ2-7|-|TRBV27|-
CASSLYSRGGYEQYF
TGTGCCAGCAGTTTATATAGCAGGGGGGGGTACGAGCAGTACTTC
>TRBJ2-5|-|TRBV30|TRBD2
CAWSVTGGAQETQYF
TGTGCCTGGAGTGTAACGGGAGGGGCCCAAGAGACCCAGTACTTC
>TRBJ2-2|-|TRBV9|TRBD1
CASGPDRGEGTGELFF
TGTGCCAGCGGACCCGACAGGGGAGAAGGGACCGGGGAGCTGTTTTTT
>TRBJ2-1|once|TRBV6-5|TRBD2
CASKQGLAGLGEQFF
TGTGCCAGCAAGCAGGGACTAGCGGGACTAGGTGAGCAGTTCTTC
>TRBJ2-2|-|TRBV7-2|-
CASSPHPGLTTGELFF
TGTGCCAGCAGCCCTCACCCGGGACTCACCACCGGGGAGCTGTTTTTT
>TRBJ2-3|-|TRBV19|-
CASSISLVGVTQYF
TGTGCCAGTAGTATCTCCCTAGTCGGGGTTACGCAGTATTTT
>TRBJ1-5|few|TRBV7-9|TRBD1
CASSFGTGAYSNQPQHF
TGTGCCAGCAGCTTTGGGACAGGGGCATATAGCAATCAGCCCCAGCATTTT
>TRBJ2-7|-|TRBV7-2|-
CASSSGTDPAQYF
TGTGCCAGCAGCTCCGGGACCGACCCCGCCCAGTACTTC
>TRBJ2-1|-|TRBV7-2|-
CASSLAMANEQFF
TGTGCCAGCAGCTTAGCAATGGCAAATGAGCAGTTCTTC
>TRBJ2-3|-|TRBV5-1|-
CAATWGDTQYF
TGCGCAGCGACCTGGGGAGATACGCAGTATTTT
>TRBJ2-1|-|TRBV6-2/TRBV6-3|TRBD1
CASSRTGHRPHNEQFF
TGTGCCAGCAGTAGGACAGGGCACCGCCCCCACAATGAGCAGTTCTTC
>TRBJ2-7|once|TRBV29-1|-
CSVGVGNGEQYF
TGCAGCGTTGGTGTTGGGAACGGCGAGCAGTACTTC
>TRBJ1-1|once|TRBV29-1|-
CSVEFRSGTEAFF
TGCAGCGTTGAATTTCGGTCCGGCACTGAAGCTTTCTTT
>TRBJ1-3|once|TRBV30|-
CAWSPGTLRRSGNTIYF
TGTGCCTGGAGTCCCGGGACACTACGCAGGTCTGGAAACACCATATATTTT
>TRBJ1-5|-|TRBV30|-
CAYSVLRGAGNQPQHF
TGTGCCTACTCAGTGTTGCGGGGGGCCGGCAATCAGCCCCAGCATTTT
>TRBJ2-3|-|TRBV24-1|-
CATSDPGGSITDTQYF
TGTGCCACCAGTGACCCTGGGGGGTCTATCACAGATACGCAGTATTTT